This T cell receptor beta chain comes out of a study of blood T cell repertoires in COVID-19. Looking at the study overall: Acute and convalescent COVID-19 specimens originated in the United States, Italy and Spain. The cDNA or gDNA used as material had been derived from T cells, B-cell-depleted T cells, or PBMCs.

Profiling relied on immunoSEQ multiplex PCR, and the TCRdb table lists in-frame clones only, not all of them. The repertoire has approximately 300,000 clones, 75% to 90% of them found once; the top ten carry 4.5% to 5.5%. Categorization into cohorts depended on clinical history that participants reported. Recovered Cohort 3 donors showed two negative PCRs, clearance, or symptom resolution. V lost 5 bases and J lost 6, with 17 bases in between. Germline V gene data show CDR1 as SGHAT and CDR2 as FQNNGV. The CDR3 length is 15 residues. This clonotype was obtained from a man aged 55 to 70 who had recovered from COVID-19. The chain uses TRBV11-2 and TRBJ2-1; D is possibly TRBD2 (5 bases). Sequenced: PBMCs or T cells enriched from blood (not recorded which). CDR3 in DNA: TGTGCCAGCAGCCCGAGGACTGGTCTGGTCAATGAGCAGTTCTTC. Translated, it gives CASSPRTGLVNEQFF.